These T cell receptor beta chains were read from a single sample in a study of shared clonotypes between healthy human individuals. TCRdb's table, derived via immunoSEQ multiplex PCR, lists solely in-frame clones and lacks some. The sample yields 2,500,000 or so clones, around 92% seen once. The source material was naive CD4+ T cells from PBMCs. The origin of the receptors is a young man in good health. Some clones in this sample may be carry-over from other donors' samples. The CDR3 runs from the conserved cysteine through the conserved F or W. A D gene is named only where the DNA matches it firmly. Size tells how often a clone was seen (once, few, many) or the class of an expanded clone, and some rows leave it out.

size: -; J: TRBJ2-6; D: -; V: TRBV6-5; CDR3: CASTKGGTGANVLTF; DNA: TGTGCCAGCACCAAGGGGGGAACCGGGGCCAACGTCCTGACTTTC
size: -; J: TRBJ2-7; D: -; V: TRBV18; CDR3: CASSPRIFASGDTYEQYF; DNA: TGTGCCAGCTCACCACGTATTTTTGCGTCAGGGGACACCTACGAGCAGTACTTC
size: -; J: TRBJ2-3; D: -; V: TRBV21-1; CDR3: CASSKGGGQGDTDTQYF; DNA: TGTGCCAGCAGCAAAGGAGGGGGACAGGGAGACACAGATACGCAGTATTTT
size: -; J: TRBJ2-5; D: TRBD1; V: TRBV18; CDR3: CASSPQNRGNQETQYF; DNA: TGTGCCAGCTCACCACAAAACAGGGGGAACCAAGAGACCCAGTACTTC
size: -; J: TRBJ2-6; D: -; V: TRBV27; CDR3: CASSFVLAGANVLTF; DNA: TGTGCCAGCAGTTTCGTCTTAGCTGGGGCCAACGTCCTGACTTTC
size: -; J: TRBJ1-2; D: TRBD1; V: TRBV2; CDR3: CASSKGQGSNYGYTF; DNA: TGTGCCAGCAGCAAGGGACAGGGGTCTAACTATGGCTACACCTTC
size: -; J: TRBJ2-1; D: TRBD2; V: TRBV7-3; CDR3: CASSPRLAGSYNEQFF; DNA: TGTGCCAGCAGCCCCCGACTAGCGGGATCGTACAATGAGCAGTTCTTC
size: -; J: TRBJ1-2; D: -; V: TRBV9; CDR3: CASSVGQAAYGYTF; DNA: TGTGCCAGCAGCGTAGGACAGGCGGCCTATGGCTACACCTTC
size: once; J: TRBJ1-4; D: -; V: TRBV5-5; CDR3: CASSFLNEKLFF; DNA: TGTGCCAGCAGCTTTCTAAATGAAAAACTGTTTTTT
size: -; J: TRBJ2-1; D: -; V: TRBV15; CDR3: CATSRGPRTRDEQFF; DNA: TGTGCCACCAGCAGAGGGCCCCGGACGCGGGATGAGCAGTTCTTC
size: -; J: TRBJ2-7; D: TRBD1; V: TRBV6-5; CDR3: CASRLGQGYEQYF; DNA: TGTGCCAGCAGACTCGGACAGGGCTACGAGCAGTACTTC
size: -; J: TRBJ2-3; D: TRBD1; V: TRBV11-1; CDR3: CASSLRQGRTDTQYF; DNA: TGTGCCAGCAGCTTAAGACAGGGGCGCACAGATACGCAGTATTTT
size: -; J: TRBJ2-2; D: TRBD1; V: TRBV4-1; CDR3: CASSHGQGVNTGELFF; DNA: TGCGCCAGCAGCCACGGACAGGGGGTGAACACCGGGGAGCTGTTTTTT
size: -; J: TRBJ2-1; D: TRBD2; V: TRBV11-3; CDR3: CASSPGGRDEQFF; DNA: TGTGCCAGCAGCCCCGGAGGGAGGGATGAGCAGTTCTTC
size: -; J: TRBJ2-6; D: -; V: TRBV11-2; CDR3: CASTPRDSGANVLTF; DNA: TGTGCCAGCACCCCTAGAGACTCTGGGGCCAACGTCCTGACTTTC
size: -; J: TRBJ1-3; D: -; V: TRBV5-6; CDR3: CASSLGYWGNSGNTIYF; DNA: TGTGCCAGCAGCTTGGGATATTGGGGAAACTCTGGAAACACCATATATTTT
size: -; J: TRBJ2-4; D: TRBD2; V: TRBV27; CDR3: CASSLAGAVNIQYF; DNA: TGTGCCAGCAGCTTAGCGGGAGCCGTAAACATTCAGTACTTC